This T cell receptor beta chain is drawn from a study of shared clonotypes between healthy human individuals. Overall study findings and caveats: The study generally estimated greater richness for naive than memory subsets.

The table came from immunoSEQ multiplex PCR; TCRdb's copy has only in-frame clones and leaves some out. Of roughly 2.4 million clones listed, almost 96% were seen once; the top ten hold approximately 0.13%. Per the germline V gene, CDR1 is MDHEN and CDR2 is SYDVKM. CDR3 length equals 14 residues. V lost 5 bases to trimming and J lost 2 bases, with 12 bases between them. Remarks on this clone: What it binds is unknown.

The receptor's source is a man younger than 30 in good health. The chain has TRBV28 and TRBJ2-5, with D perhaps TRBD2 (5 bases). The material sequenced was naive CD4+ T cells sorted from blood. The subset was: CD45RA+ positively selected. This CDR3 reads CASSPRALQETQYF. As DNA, the CDR3 is TGTGCCAGCAGTCCGAGGGCTTTACAAGAGACCCAGTACTTC.